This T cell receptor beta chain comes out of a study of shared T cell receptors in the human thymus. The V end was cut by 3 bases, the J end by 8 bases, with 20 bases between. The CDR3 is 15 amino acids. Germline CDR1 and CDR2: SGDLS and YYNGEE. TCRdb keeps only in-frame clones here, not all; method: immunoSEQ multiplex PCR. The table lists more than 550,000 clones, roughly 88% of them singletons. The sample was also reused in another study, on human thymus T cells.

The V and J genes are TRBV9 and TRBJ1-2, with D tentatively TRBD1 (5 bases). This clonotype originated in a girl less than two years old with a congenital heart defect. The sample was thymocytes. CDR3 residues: CASSASNRSLHGYTF. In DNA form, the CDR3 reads TGTGCCAGCAGCGCGAGTAACAGGAGTTTGCACGGCTACACCTTC.